What follows are 19 T cell receptor beta chains derived from one specimen sequenced in a study of T cell clones after liver transplantation (dated by TCRdb to between 2019 and 2020). The time point label, as the study defines it: pre-transplant. Library prep was done by the immunoSEQ multiplex PCR assay. Imported from immuneACCESS, the table was reduced by TCRdb to in-frame sequences with V and J called. These copies leave out some clones; in studies compared against another copy, an unresolved V gene accounts for under half, and the cause of the remainder is not known. The table for this sample lists tens of thousands of clones; less than 85% of them were counted only once. Of the sample, roughly 8.1% falls within the top ten clones. Sequenced material: CD4+ T cells from blood, taken before liver transplant. These receptors all stem from a human donor who received a liver transplant.

In regard to this clone: The CDR3 carries no conserved terminal phenylalanine or tryptophan, so it likely arises from a read error. The rearrangement links TRBV6-5 to TRBJ2-7, with D possibly matching TRBD2 (5 bases). The CDR3 has 14 residues. V was trimmed by 0 bases and J by 4 bases, leaving 10 bases between them. Germline V CDR1 and CDR2: MNHEY, SVGAGI. The CDR3 DNA sequence: TGTGCCAGCAGTTACTCAGGCGGGCAGTACGAGCAGTACCTC. Translation: CASSYSGGQYEQYL.

The J gene is TRBJ1-5, the V gene TRBV6-1; D is undetermined. Between the trimmed V and J ends, which lost 7 bases and 4 bases, there was a span of 14 bases. Germline lookup yields CDR1 MNHNS and CDR2 SASEGT. This CDR3 region has 14 residues. CDR3 loop: CASNGERINQPQHF. The CDR3 region has the DNA TGTGCCAGCAATGGTGAACGAATTAATCAGCCCCAGCATTTT.

Here the CDR3 DNA reads TGTGCCAGCAGTGAAAGAGGTACTAGCGGTCCCGGGGAGCTGTTTTTT. This encodes CASSERGTSGPGELFF. The chain couples TRBV6-1 to TRBJ2-2; 8 nucleotides line up with TRBD2. V dropped 2 bases and J dropped 6; count of bases not matched to a gene: 8. Germline CDR1 MNHNS, CDR2 SASEGT. The CDR3 is 16 residues long.

The chain employs TRBV11-3 and TRBJ2-2; 7 bases match TRBD1. With V trimmed by 6 bases and J by 4 bases, 5 bases remained unmatched. CDR3 size: 14 residues. From germline, CDR1 is SGHNT and CDR2 YENEEA. The CDR3: CASRENRGTGELFF. As DNA, the CDR3 is TGTGCCAGCAGAGAGAACAGGGGCACCGGGGAGCTGTTTTTT.

The V gene is TRBV5-4, the J gene TRBJ2-1, with 9 bases fitting TRBD2. Germline V lookup: CDR1 SGHNT, CDR2 YYREEE (reference sequence). Losses at the gene ends were 1 base for V and 6 bases for J; bases not matched to a gene: 5. The CDR3 covers 15 residues. For the CDR3, the DNA is TGTGCCAGCAGCTTGAGGCGGGGGGGCGCCAATGAGCAGTTCTTC. It translates to CASSLRRGGANEQFF.

The chain uses TRBV18 and TRBJ2-5, with a possible D match to TRBD1 (5 bases). The germline gives CDR1 KGHSH, CDR2 LQKENI. This CDR3 spans 14 amino acids. Trimming stripped 0 bases from V and 5 bases from J, with 10 bases between. CDR3 in DNA: TGTGCCAGCTCACCACCTTCAGGGTTGGAGACCCAGTACTTC. Protein: CASSPPSGLETQYF.

The V call is TRBV5-4, the J call TRBJ1-2; the D gene is possibly TRBD1 (6 bases). V was shortened by 1 base and J by 8 bases, with 12 bases between the two germline ends. CDR1 and CDR2 from the germline V gene are SGHNT and YYREEE (reference sequence). This CDR3 is 13 amino acids long. The CDR3 DNA is TGTGCCAGCAGCTTGACACAGGGAAGCGGCTACACCTTC. The encoded protein is CASSLTQGSGYTF.

The genes are TRBV2 and TRBJ1-1, with D perhaps matching TRBD1 (5 bases). This CDR3 is 13 amino acids long. V shed 3 bases and J shed 7 bases, with 12 bases lying between them. Germline V gene sequence: CDR1 SNHLY, CDR2 FYNNEI. As DNA, the CDR3 is TGTGCCAGCAGTGAGGGTGACAGCCTTGAAGCTTTCTTT. Its translation is CASSEGDSLEAFF.

This sequence joins TRBV11-3 and TRBJ2-2; 10 bases agree with TRBD2. This CDR3 contains 16 residues. V lost 2 bases and J lost 3; bases outside the gene matches: 3. Germline V lookup: CDR1 SGHNT, CDR2 YENEEA. The CDR3 DNA sequence: TGTGCCAGCAGCTTAAGCGGGGGGGTCTACACCGGGGAGCTGTTTTTT. It specifies CASSLSGGVYTGELFF.

The chain links TRBV14 to TRBJ1-1; weak D call: TRBD1 (5 bases). The CDR3 covers 13 residues. The germline gives CDR1 SGHDN, CDR2 FVKESK. Trimming pared 3 bases from V and 1 base from J, leaving 6 bases between. CDR3 region: CASSQGPNTEAFF. DNA for the CDR3: TGTGCCAGCAGCCAGGGACCGAACACTGAAGCTTTCTTT.

A word on this clone: This CDR3 is also generated by other DNA sequences in the sample. The chain is built from TRBV7-2 and TRBJ1-3, with D hard to call. The CDR3 covers 12 residues. CDR1 is SGHTA and CDR2 is FQGNSA in the germline V gene. The V gene lost 2 bases and the J gene lost 4 bases, with 3 bases spanning the gap. As DNA, the CDR3 is TGTGCCAGCAGCTTACGCGGAAACACCATATATTTT. This translates into CASSLRGNTIYF.

V gene TRBV9 combines with J gene TRBJ1-2; maybe TRBD1 (6 bases). V lost 6 bases and J lost 4, with 16 bases in between. The CDR3 has 14 amino acids. CDR1 is SGDLS and CDR2 is YYNGEE in the germline V gene. CDR3 loop: CASTRVTGSYGYTF. The DNA for the CDR3 is TGTGCCAGCACGCGTGTCACAGGGAGCTATGGCTACACCTTC.

This CDR3 reads CASSIHQRESGEQFF. CDR3 nucleotide sequence: TGTGCCAGTAGTATCCACCAGCGGGAGTCGGGAGAGCAGTTCTTC. This sequence joins TRBV19 and TRBJ2-1; 8 bases are shared with TRBD2. This CDR3 region has 15 residues. After removal of 3 bases from V and 10 bases from J, the junction contained 11 bases not matched to a gene. Germline V gives CDR1 LNHDA, CDR2 SQIVND (reference sequence).

The chain couples TRBV6-5 to TRBJ1-2; 8 nucleotides line up with TRBD1. V shed 4 bases and J 7 bases; nucleotides not matched to a gene: 5. The germline gives CDR1 MNHEY, CDR2 SVGAGI. This CDR3 is 13 amino acids long. For the CDR3, the DNA is TGTGCCAGCAGTTCGACAGGGGACGGTGGCTACACCTTC. Protein: CASSSTGDGGYTF.

Written as DNA, the CDR3 is TGCGCCAGCAGCTTCTTGACTAGCGGGACAAAGCTGTTTAGCACAGATACGCAGTATTTT. Translation gives CASSFLTSGTKLFSTDTQYF. The rearrangement links TRBV5-1 to TRBJ2-3, with 11 bases identical to TRBD2. Trimming cost V 2 bases and J 0 bases; bases outside gene matches: 14. The CDR3 is made up of 20 amino acids. Germline V gene data show CDR1 as SGHRS and CDR2 as YFSETQ. The full variable domain, rest sourced from reference TRBV5-1 and TRBJ2-3, is KAGVTQTPRYLIKTRGQQVTLSCSPISGHRSVSWYQQTPGQGLQFLFEYFSETQRNKGNFPGRFSGRQFSNSRSEMNVSTLELGDSALYLCASSFLTSGTKLFSTDTQYFGPGTRLTVL.

V gene TRBV7-9 combines with J gene TRBJ1-1; D remains ambiguous. Trimming cost V 5 bases and J 1 base, with 14 bases left between them. Per germline, CDR1 SEHNR and CDR2 FQNEAQ (reference sequence). The CDR3 is 15 residues long. The CDR3 coding sequence is TGTGCCAGCAGCCACTATAAGACCGAGAACACTGAAGCTTTCTTT. It yields the protein CASSHYKTENTEAFF.

This clone was counted only a few times. V and J are TRBV7-2 and TRBJ1-5, with a possible D match to TRBD1 (6 bases). The CDR3 length is 17 residues. Trimming cost V 4 bases and J 3 bases, with 19 bases left between them. Germline assignment: CDR1 SGHTA and CDR2 FQGNSA. The CDR3 coding sequence is TGTGCCAGCAGCTCGGAACCACCGGGACACATCAATCAGCCCCAGCATTTT. It specifies CASSSEPPGHINQPQHF.

The chain has TRBV7-2 and TRBJ2-7; 7 nucleotides line up with TRBD1. The ends lost 0 bases at V and 3 bases at J; junction bases unmatched: 8. Germline V lookup: CDR1 SGHTA, CDR2 FQGNSA. This CDR3 region has 16 residues. This chain's CDR3 is CASSLAPGQIRYEQYF. The DNA of the CDR3 is TGTGCCAGCAGCTTAGCCCCGGGACAGATCCGCTACGAGCAGTACTTC. The full variable domain, with the rest looked up from reference TRBV7-2 and TRBJ2-7, is GAGVSQSPSNKVTEKGKDVELRCDPISGHTALYWYRQSLGQGLEFLIYFQGNSAPDKSGLPSDRFSAERTGGSVSTLTIQRTQQEDSAVYLCASSLAPGQIRYEQYFGPGTRLTVT.

In DNA, the CDR3 is TGTGCCAGCAGCCCAAGAACAAACACTGAAGCTTTCTTT. Translated, it gives CASSPRTNTEAFF. The V call is TRBV7-2, the J call TRBJ1-1; unclear D gene. CDR3 length: 13 residues. Between the trimmed V and J ends, which lost 5 bases and 2 bases, there was a span of 9 bases. The germline CDR1 and CDR2 sequences are SGHTA and FQGNSA.